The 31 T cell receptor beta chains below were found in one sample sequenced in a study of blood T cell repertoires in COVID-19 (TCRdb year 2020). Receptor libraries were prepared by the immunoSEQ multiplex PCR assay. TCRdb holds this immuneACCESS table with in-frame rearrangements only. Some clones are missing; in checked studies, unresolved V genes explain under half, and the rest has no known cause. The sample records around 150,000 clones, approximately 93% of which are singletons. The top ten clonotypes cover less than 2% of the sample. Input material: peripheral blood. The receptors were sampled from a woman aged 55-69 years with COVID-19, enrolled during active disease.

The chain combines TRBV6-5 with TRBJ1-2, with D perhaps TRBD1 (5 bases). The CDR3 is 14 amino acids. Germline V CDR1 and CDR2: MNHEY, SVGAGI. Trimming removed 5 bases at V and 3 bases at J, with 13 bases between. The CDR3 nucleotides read TGTGCCAGCAGTCGGGCCGCGGGGGACTATGGCTACACCTTC. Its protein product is CASSRAAGDYGYTF.

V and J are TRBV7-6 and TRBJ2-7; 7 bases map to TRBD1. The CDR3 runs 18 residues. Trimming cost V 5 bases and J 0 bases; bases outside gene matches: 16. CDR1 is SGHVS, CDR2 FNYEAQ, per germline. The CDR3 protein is CASSTWDSPGYRSYEQYF. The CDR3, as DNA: TGTGCCAGCAGCACCTGGGACAGCCCGGGCTACCGCTCCTACGAGCAGTACTTC.

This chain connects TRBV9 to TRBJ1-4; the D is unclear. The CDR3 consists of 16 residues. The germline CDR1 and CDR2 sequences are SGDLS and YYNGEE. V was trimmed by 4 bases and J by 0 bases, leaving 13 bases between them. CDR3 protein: CASSSNGRATNEKLFF. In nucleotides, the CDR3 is TGTGCCAGCAGCTCCAATGGGAGAGCAACTAATGAAAAACTGTTTTTT.

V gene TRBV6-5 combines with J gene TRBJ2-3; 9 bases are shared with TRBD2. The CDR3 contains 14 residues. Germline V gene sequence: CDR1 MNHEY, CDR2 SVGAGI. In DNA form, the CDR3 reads TGTGCTACGAGTAGCGGGGGTACCACAGATACGCAGTATTTT. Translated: CATSSGGTTDTQYF.

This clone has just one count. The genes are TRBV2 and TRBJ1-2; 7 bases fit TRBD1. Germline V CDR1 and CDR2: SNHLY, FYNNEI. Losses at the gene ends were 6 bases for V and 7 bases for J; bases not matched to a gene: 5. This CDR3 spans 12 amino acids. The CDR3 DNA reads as TGTGCCAGCAGGAGGGACAGTTTTGGCTACACCTTC. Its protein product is CASRRDSFGYTF. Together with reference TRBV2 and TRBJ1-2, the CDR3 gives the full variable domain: EPEVTQTPSHQVTQMGQEVILRCVPISNHLYFYWYRQILGQKVEFLVSFYNNEISEKSEIFDDQFSVERPDGSNFTLKIRSTKLEDSAMYFCASRRDSFGYTFGSGTRLTVV.

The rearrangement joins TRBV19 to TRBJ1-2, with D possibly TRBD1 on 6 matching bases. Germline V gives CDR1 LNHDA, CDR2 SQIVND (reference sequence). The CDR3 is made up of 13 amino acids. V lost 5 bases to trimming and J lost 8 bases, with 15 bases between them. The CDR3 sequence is CASSPTGRLGYTF. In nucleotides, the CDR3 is TGTGCCAGTAGTCCCACAGGGAGATTAGGCTACACCTTC.

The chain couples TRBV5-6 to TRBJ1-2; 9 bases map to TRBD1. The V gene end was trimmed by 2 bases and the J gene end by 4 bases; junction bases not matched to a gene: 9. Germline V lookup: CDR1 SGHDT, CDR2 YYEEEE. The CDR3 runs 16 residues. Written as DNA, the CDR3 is TGTGCCAGCAGCTTAGAGGGGACAGGGCTAGCCTATGGCTACACCTTC. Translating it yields CASSLEGTGLAYGYTF.

Written as DNA, the CDR3 is TGTGCCAGCAGTCCGGACAGGGGGCGAGGCTACACCTTC. Translation gives CASSPDRGRGYTF. The chain has TRBV7-2 and TRBJ1-2; 11 bases agree with TRBD1. This CDR3 region has 13 residues. The trim removed 6 bases at V and 8 bases at J, leaving 5 bases unmatched. CDR1 and CDR2 from the germline V gene are SGHTA and FQGNSA.

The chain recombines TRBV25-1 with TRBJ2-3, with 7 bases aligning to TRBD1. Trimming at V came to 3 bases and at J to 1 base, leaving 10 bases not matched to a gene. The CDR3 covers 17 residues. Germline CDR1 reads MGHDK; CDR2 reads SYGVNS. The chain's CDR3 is CASSDRTRDRRTDTQYF. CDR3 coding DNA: TGTGCCAGCAGTGATCGCACCCGGGACAGACGCACAGATACGCAGTATTTT.

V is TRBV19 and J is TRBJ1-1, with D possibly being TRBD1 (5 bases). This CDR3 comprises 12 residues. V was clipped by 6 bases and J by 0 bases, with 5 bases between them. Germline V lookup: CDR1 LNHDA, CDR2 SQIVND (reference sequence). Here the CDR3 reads CASRTVNTEAFF. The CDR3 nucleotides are TGTGCCAGTAGGACAGTGAACACTGAAGCTTTCTTT.

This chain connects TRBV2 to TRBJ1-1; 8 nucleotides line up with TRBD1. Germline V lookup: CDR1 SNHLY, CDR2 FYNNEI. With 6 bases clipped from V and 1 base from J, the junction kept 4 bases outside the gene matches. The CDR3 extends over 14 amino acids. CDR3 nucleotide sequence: TGTGCCAGCAGCGTAGGGACAGGGAACACTGAAGCTTTCTTT. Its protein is CASSVGTGNTEAFF.

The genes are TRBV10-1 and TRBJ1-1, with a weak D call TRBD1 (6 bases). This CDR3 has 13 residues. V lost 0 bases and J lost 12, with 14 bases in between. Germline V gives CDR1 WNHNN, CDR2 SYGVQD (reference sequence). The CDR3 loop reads CASSESGGRTPFF. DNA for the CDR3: TGCGCCAGCAGTGAGTCGGGGGGGCGGACTCCTTTCTTT.

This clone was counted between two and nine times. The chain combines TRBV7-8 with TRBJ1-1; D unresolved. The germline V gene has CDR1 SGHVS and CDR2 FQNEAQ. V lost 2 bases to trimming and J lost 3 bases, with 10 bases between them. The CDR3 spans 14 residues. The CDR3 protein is CASSLSGRDTEAFF. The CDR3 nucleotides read TGTGCCAGCAGCTTAAGTGGCCGTGACACTGAAGCTTTCTTT.

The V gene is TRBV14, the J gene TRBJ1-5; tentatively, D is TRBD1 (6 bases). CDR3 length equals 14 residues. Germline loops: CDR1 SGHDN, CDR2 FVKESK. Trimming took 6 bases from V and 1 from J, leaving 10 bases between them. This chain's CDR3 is CASRQGPSNQPQHF. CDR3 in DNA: TGTGCCAGCAGACAGGGACCGAGCAATCAGCCCCAGCATTTT.

The CDR3 DNA sequence: TGTGCCAGTAGTCGGGGGAAGGGGGCAGGGGACTATGGCTACACCTTC. This encodes CASSRGKGAGDYGYTF. The chain is built from TRBV19 and TRBJ1-2; TRBD1 agrees at 7 bases. This CDR3 contains 16 residues. V gave up 5 bases and J gave up 3 bases; unmatched junction bases: 12. In germline, CDR1 is LNHDA, CDR2 SQIVND (reference sequence).

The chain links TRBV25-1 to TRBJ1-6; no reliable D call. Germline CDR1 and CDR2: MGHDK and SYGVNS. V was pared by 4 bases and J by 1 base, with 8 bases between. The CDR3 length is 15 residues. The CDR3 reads CASSAQASYNSPLHF. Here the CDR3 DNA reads TGTGCCAGCAGTGCCCAGGCGTCCTATAATTCACCCCTCCACTTT.

The CDR3 coding sequence is TGTGCCAGCAGCTTTGAGTCGGCAGGGGGGCCCTCTGGAAACACCATATATTTT. Its protein product is CASSFESAGGPSGNTIYF. The chain combines TRBV7-2 with TRBJ1-3, with 7 nucleotides matching TRBD1. The V gene end was trimmed by 3 bases and the J gene end by 0 bases; junction bases not matched to a gene: 11. The CDR3 loop spans 18 amino acids. CDR1 and CDR2 from the germline V gene are SGHTA and FQGNSA.

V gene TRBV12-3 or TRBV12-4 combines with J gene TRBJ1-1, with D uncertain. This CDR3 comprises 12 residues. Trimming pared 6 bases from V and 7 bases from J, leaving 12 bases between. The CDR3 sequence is CASRSEGSEAFF. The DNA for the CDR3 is TGTGCCAGCAGGTCCGAGGGCAGTGAAGCTTTCTTT.

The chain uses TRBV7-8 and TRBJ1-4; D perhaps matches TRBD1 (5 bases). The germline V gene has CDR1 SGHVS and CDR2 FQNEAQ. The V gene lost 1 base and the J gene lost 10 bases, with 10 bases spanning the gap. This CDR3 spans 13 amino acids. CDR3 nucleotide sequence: TGTGCCAGCAGCTTAGGGGCAGGGCGAAAACTGTTTTTT. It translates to CASSLGAGRKLFF. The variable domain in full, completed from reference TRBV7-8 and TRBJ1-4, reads GAGVSQSPRYKVAKRGQDVALRCDPISGHVSLFWYQQALGQGPEFLTYFQNEAQLDKSGLPSDRFFAERPEGSVSTLKIQRTQQEDSAVYLCASSLGAGRKLFFGSGTQLSVL.

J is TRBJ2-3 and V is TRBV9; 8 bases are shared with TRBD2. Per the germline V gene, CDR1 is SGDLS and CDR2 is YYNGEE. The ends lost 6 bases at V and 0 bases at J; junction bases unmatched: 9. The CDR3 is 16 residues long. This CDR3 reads CASKAGGETSTDTQYF. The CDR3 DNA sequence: TGTGCCAGCAAGGCGGGGGGAGAAACTAGCACAGATACGCAGTATTTT.

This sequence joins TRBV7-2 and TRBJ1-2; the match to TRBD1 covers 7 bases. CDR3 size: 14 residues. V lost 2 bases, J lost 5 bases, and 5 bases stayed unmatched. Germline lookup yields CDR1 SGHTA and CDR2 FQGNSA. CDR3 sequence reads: CASSLQGEGYGYTF. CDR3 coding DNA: TGTGCCAGCAGCTTACAGGGGGAAGGATATGGCTACACCTTC.

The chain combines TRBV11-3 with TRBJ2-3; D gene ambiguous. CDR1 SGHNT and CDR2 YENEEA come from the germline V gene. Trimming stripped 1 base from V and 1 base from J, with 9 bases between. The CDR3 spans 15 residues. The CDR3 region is CASSLGLARTDTQYF. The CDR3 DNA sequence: TGTGCCAGCAGCTTAGGCCTGGCACGCACAGATACGCAGTATTTT.

CDR3 bases: TGTGCCAGTAGTACCCCCAGGGGGCGCTTCTACAATGAGCAGTTCTTC. Encoded protein: CASSTPRGRFYNEQFF. The V and J genes are TRBV19 and TRBJ2-1; 8 bases are a match to TRBD1. The germline V gene has CDR1 LNHDA and CDR2 SQIVND (reference sequence). This CDR3 contains 16 residues. V lost 4 bases and J lost 3; bases outside the gene matches: 8.

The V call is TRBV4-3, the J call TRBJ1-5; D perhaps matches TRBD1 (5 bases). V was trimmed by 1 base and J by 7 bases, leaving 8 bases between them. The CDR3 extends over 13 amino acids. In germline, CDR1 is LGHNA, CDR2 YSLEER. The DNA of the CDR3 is TGCGCCAGCAGCCAAGGGAGGGGACAGCCCCAGCATTTT. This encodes CASSQGRGQPQHF.

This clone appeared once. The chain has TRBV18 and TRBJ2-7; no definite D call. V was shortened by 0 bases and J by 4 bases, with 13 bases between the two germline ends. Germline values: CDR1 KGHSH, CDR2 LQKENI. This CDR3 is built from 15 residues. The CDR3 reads CASSPPGSLMYEQYF. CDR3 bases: TGTGCCAGCTCACCACCGGGTAGCTTGATGTACGAGCAGTACTTC.

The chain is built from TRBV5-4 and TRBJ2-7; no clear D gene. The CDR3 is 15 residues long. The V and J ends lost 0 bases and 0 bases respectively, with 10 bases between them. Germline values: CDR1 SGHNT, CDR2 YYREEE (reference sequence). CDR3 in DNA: TGTGCCAGCAGCTTGGGGCAGGTTCCCTCCTACGAGCAGTACTTC. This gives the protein CASSLGQVPSYEQYF.

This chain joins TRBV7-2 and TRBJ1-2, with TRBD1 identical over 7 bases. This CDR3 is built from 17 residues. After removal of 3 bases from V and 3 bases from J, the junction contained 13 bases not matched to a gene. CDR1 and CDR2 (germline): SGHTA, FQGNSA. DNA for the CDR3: TGTGCCAGCAGCTTGGGGCCCGGGACAGAAAGCTACTATGGCTACACCTTC. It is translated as CASSLGPGTESYYGYTF. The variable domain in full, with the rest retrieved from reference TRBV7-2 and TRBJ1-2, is GAGVSQSPSNKVTEKGKDVELRCDPISGHTALYWYRQSLGQGLEFLIYFQGNSAPDKSGLPSDRFSAERTGGSVSTLTIQRTQQEDSAVYLCASSLGPGTESYYGYTFGSGTRLTVV.

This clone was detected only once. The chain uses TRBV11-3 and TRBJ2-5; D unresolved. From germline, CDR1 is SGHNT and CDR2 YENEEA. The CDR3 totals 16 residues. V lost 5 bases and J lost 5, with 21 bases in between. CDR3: CASSHPRGSSGETQYF. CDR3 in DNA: TGTGCCAGCAGCCACCCCCGAGGAAGTAGTGGTGAGACCCAGTACTTC.

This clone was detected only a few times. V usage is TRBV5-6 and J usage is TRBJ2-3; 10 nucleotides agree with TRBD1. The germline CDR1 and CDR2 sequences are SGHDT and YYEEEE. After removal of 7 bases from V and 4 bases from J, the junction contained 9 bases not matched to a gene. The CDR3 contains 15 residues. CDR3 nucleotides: TGTGCCAGCGCGAGGAGGACAGGGGGTTCAGATACGCAGTATTTT. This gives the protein CASARRTGGSDTQYF.

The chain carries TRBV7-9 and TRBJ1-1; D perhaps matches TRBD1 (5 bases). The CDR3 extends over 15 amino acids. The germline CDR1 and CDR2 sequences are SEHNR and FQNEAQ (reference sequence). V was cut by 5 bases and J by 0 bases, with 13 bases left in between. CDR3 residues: CASSLSTAMNTEAFF. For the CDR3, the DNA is TGTGCCAGCAGCCTATCGACAGCGATGAACACTGAAGCTTTCTTT.

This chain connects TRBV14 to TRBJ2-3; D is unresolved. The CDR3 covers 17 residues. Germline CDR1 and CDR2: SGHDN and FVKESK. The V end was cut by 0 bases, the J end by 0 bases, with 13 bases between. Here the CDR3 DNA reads TGTGCCAGCAGCCAAGATAGGTCAGGTTGGAGCACAGATACGCAGTATTTT. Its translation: CASSQDRSGWSTDTQYF. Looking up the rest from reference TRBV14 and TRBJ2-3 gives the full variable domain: EAGVTQFPSHSVIEKGQTVTLRCDPISGHDNLYWYRRVMGKEIKFLLHFVKESKQDESGMPNNRFLAERTGGTYSTLKVQPAELEDSGVYFCASSQDRSGWSTDTQYFGPGTRLTVL.